Here is one TCR beta chain with its context. This entry belongs to a study of technical replicates of blood from a few donors. Assay used: immunoSEQ multiplex PCR; TCRdb lists only in-frame clones, some missing. Found here are 75,000 to 100,000 clones, about 94% of them singletons; the top ten hold approximately 0.25%. The receptor's source is a human donor in good health. Source material: T cells isolated from PBMCs.

This chain's CDR3 is CASSYSLAGVVYEQYF. The CDR3 DNA sequence: TGTGCCAGCAGTTACTCCCTAGCGGGGGTCGTCTACGAGCAGTACTTC. V is TRBV6-5 and J is TRBJ2-7; 10 bases agree with TRBD2. Germline V CDR1 and CDR2: MNHEY, SVGAGI. Losses at the gene ends were 0 bases for V and 3 bases for J; bases not matched to a gene: 5. This CDR3 comprises 16 residues.